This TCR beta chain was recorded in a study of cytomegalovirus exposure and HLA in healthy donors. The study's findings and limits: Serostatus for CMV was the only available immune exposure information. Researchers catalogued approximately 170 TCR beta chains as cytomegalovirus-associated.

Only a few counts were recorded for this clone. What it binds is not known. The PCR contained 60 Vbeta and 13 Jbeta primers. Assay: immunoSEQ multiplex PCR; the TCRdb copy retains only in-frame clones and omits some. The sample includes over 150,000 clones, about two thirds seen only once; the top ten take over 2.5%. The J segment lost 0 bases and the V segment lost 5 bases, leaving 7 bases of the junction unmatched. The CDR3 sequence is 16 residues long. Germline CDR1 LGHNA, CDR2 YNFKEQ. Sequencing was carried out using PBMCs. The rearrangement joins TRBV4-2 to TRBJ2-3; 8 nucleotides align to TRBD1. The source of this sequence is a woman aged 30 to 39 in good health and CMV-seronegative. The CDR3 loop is CASSYLTGESTDTQYF. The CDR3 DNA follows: TGTGCCAGCAGCTACCTGACAGGGGAAAGCACAGATACGCAGTATTTT.